These T cell receptor beta chains were read from a single sample in a study of OX40 agonist ivuxolimab in advanced cancers. TCRdb's copy holds only in-frame clones and misses some; the assay was immunoSEQ multiplex PCR. The profile shows about 68,000 clones, about 79% of them singletons. Sequenced material: CD4+ or CD8+ T cells sorted from blood, taken in a trial of the OX40 agonist ivuxolimab. These receptor sequences come from an adult with an advanced solid tumor such as melanoma, head and neck, liver or kidney cancer. The CDR3 runs from the conserved cysteine through the conserved F or W. The order of the fields is J gene, V gene, CDR3 length, D gene, clone size, CDR3 protein, CDR3 DNA. A D gene is named only where the DNA matches it firmly. Expanded clones are given a class, and other clones once, few, many or no size at all.

J gene: TRBJ2-7; V gene: TRBV7-2; CDR3 length: 13; D gene: TRBD1; clone size: -; CDR3 protein: CASSPDRDHEQYF; CDR3 DNA: TGTGCCAGCAGCCCCGACAGGGATCACGAGCAGTACTTC
J gene: TRBJ2-2; V gene: TRBV5-1; CDR3 length: 14; D gene: -; clone size: -; CDR3 protein: CASSLEANTGELFF; CDR3 DNA: TGCGCCAGCAGCTTGGAGGCGAACACCGGGGAGCTGTTTTTT
J gene: TRBJ1-3; V gene: TRBV18; CDR3 length: 16; D gene: -; clone size: -; CDR3 protein: CASSPDGQIPGNTIYF; CDR3 DNA: TGTGCCAGCTCACCAGACGGACAGATTCCTGGAAACACCATATATTTT
J gene: TRBJ2-1; V gene: TRBV14; CDR3 length: 12; D gene: -; clone size: few; CDR3 protein: CASSPGLPIQFF; CDR3 DNA: TGTGCCAGCAGCCCGGGACTTCCAATTCAGTTCTTC
J gene: TRBJ1-6; V gene: TRBV28; CDR3 length: 13; D gene: -; clone size: -; CDR3 protein: CASRWQGNSPLHF; CDR3 DNA: TGTGCCAGCAGGTGGCAGGGTAATTCACCCCTCCACTTT
J gene: TRBJ1-4; V gene: TRBV21-1; CDR3 length: 15; D gene: -; clone size: -; CDR3 protein: CASSFRPGTNEKLFF; CDR3 DNA: TGTGCCAGCAGCTTTCGACCAGGGACTAATGAAAAACTGTTTTTT
J gene: TRBJ2-3; V gene: TRBV9; CDR3 length: 15; D gene: -; clone size: -; CDR3 protein: CASSVGYGEADTQYF; CDR3 DNA: TGTGCCAGCAGCGTAGGATACGGAGAGGCAGATACGCAGTATTTT
J gene: TRBJ1-2; V gene: TRBV4-3; CDR3 length: 14; D gene: -; clone size: -; CDR3 protein: CASSQGAVNYGYTF; CDR3 DNA: TGCGCCAGCAGCCAAGGGGCGGTTAACTATGGCTACACCTTC
J gene: TRBJ2-1; V gene: TRBV20-1; CDR3 length: 11; D gene: -; clone size: -; CDR3 protein: CSAYRVPEQFF; CDR3 DNA: TGCAGTGCGTACAGGGTCCCTGAGCAGTTCTTC
J gene: TRBJ2-2; V gene: TRBV9; CDR3 length: 18; D gene: TRBD1; clone size: -; CDR3 protein: CASSVYPPGTGYTGELFF; CDR3 DNA: TGTGCCAGCAGCGTTTATCCTCCCGGGACAGGTTACACCGGGGAGCTGTTTTTT
J gene: TRBJ1-1; V gene: TRBV10-3; CDR3 length: 13; D gene: -; clone size: -; CDR3 protein: CAIRDRRNTEAFF; CDR3 DNA: TGTGCCATACGGGACCGCAGGAACACTGAAGCTTTCTTT
J gene: TRBJ1-1; V gene: TRBV29-1; CDR3 length: 12; D gene: -; clone size: few; CDR3 protein: CSVARGSTEAFF; CDR3 DNA: TGCAGCGTTGCACGGGGAAGCACTGAAGCTTTCTTT
J gene: TRBJ2-7; V gene: TRBV28; CDR3 length: 13; D gene: TRBD1; clone size: once; CDR3 protein: CASGRAGGREQYF; CDR3 DNA: TGTGCCAGCGGACGGGCAGGGGGTCGCGAGCAGTACTTC
J gene: TRBJ2-3; V gene: TRBV7-9; CDR3 length: 14; D gene: TRBD2; clone size: once; CDR3 protein: CASTKTSGTDTQYF; CDR3 DNA: TGTGCCAGCACGAAGACTAGCGGAACAGATACGCAGTATTTT
J gene: TRBJ1-2; V gene: TRBV6-5; CDR3 length: 14; D gene: -; clone size: -; CDR3 protein: CASSFGGANYGYTF; CDR3 DNA: TGTGCCAGCAGCTTCGGGGGGGCTAACTATGGCTACACCTTC
J gene: TRBJ1-3; V gene: TRBV18; CDR3 length: 14; D gene: -; clone size: few; CDR3 protein: CASSPSGGTNTIYF; CDR3 DNA: TGTGCCAGCTCACCGTCAGGAGGGACGAACACCATATATTTT
J gene: TRBJ2-7; V gene: TRBV4-2; CDR3 length: 15; D gene: -; clone size: -; CDR3 protein: CASSQDRSTSYEQYF; CDR3 DNA: TGTGCCAGCAGCCAAGATCGGTCCACATCCTACGAGCAGTACTTC
J gene: TRBJ1-5; V gene: TRBV5-4; CDR3 length: 15; D gene: -; clone size: -; CDR3 protein: CASSANGGYNQPQHF; CDR3 DNA: TGTGCCAGCAGCGCCAACGGGGGGTACAATCAGCCCCAGCATTTT
J gene: TRBJ2-1; V gene: TRBV9; CDR3 length: 18; D gene: -; clone size: -; CDR3 protein: CASSVATGSHPDSLEQFF; CDR3 DNA: TGTGCCAGCAGCGTAGCTACAGGGTCCCATCCGGACTCACTTGAGCAGTTCTTC
J gene: TRBJ1-3; V gene: TRBV7-3; CDR3 length: 20; D gene: -; clone size: -; CDR3 protein: CASSLRGPSQAENSGNTIYF; CDR3 DNA: TGTGCCAGCAGCTTAAGGGGGCCCTCCCAGGCGGAGAACTCTGGAAACACCATATATTTT
J gene: TRBJ2-2; V gene: TRBV9; CDR3 length: 15; D gene: -; clone size: -; CDR3 protein: CASRESGSNTGELFF; CDR3 DNA: TGTGCCAGCAGAGAAAGCGGGTCGAACACCGGGGAGCTGTTTTTT
J gene: TRBJ2-6; V gene: TRBV30; CDR3 length: 19; D gene: -; clone size: -; CDR3 protein: CAWSIPIGGGYSGANVLTF; CDR3 DNA: TGTGCCTGGAGTATTCCCATCGGAGGGGGGTACTCTGGGGCCAACGTCCTGACTTTC
J gene: TRBJ2-7; V gene: TRBV18; CDR3 length: 14; D gene: TRBD1; clone size: -; CDR3 protein: CASAGQGDSYEQYF; CDR3 DNA: TGTGCCAGCGCAGGACAGGGGGACTCCTACGAGCAGTACTTC
J gene: TRBJ2-5; V gene: TRBV20-1; CDR3 length: 11; D gene: -; clone size: -; CDR3 protein: CSAEVGETQYF; CDR3 DNA: TGCAGTGCCGAGGTGGGGGAGACCCAGTACTTC
J gene: TRBJ2-1; V gene: TRBV18; CDR3 length: 14; D gene: TRBD2; clone size: -; CDR3 protein: CASSPRTSVDEQFF; CDR3 DNA: TGTGCCAGCTCACCTAGGACTAGCGTGGATGAGCAGTTCTTC
J gene: TRBJ2-7; V gene: TRBV5-1; CDR3 length: 16; D gene: -; clone size: -; CDR3 protein: CASSPVAGVQSYEQYF; CDR3 DNA: TGCGCCAGCAGCCCGGTTGCCGGCGTCCAATCCTACGAGCAGTACTTC
J gene: TRBJ1-1; V gene: TRBV30; CDR3 length: 14; D gene: -; clone size: -; CDR3 protein: CAWSDGGTNTEAFF; CDR3 DNA: TGTGCCTGGAGTGATGGGGGGACGAACACTGAAGCTTTCTTT
J gene: TRBJ2-3; V gene: TRBV6-1; CDR3 length: 16; D gene: -; clone size: -; CDR3 protein: CASSEWREVPTDTQYF; CDR3 DNA: TGTGCCAGCAGTGAATGGAGGGAGGTCCCCACAGATACGCAGTATTTT
J gene: TRBJ2-7; V gene: TRBV7-6; CDR3 length: 13; D gene: TRBD1; clone size: -; CDR3 protein: CASSSETGWEQYF; CDR3 DNA: TGTGCCAGCAGCTCAGAGACAGGGTGGGAGCAGTACTTC
J gene: TRBJ2-3; V gene: TRBV4-3; CDR3 length: 15; D gene: -; clone size: -; CDR3 protein: CASSQVGVGTDTQYF; CDR3 DNA: TGCGCCAGCAGCCAAGTCGGAGTGGGCACAGATACGCAGTATTTT
J gene: TRBJ1-1; V gene: TRBV28; CDR3 length: 15; D gene: -; clone size: -; CDR3 protein: CASSPRGRANTEAFF; CDR3 DNA: TGTGCCAGCAGTCCCAGAGGCAGGGCGAACACTGAAGCTTTCTTT
J gene: TRBJ2-1; V gene: TRBV11-2; CDR3 length: 13; D gene: -; clone size: few; CDR3 protein: CASSLEPGNEQFF; CDR3 DNA: TGTGCCAGCAGCTTAGAGCCGGGAAATGAGCAGTTCTTC
J gene: TRBJ1-2; V gene: TRBV28; CDR3 length: 14; D gene: -; clone size: -; CDR3 protein: CATTVLARDYGYTF; CDR3 DNA: TGTGCCACTACCGTATTGGCCAGGGACTATGGCTACACCTTC
J gene: TRBJ1-6; V gene: TRBV6-5; CDR3 length: 14; D gene: TRBD1; clone size: -; CDR3 protein: CASSSGTGASPLHF; CDR3 DNA: TGTGCCAGCAGTTCCGGGACAGGGGCCTCACCCCTCCACTTT
J gene: TRBJ2-7; V gene: TRBV6-5; CDR3 length: 13; D gene: -; clone size: few; CDR3 protein: CASSYGAPYEQYF; CDR3 DNA: TGTGCCAGCAGTTACGGGGCTCCCTACGAGCAGTACTTC
J gene: TRBJ2-7; V gene: TRBV7-8; CDR3 length: 19; D gene: -; clone size: -; CDR3 protein: CASSLGGRRGGGGSYEQYF; CDR3 DNA: TGTGCCAGCAGCCTAGGAGGGCGCAGGGGAGGAGGGGGCTCCTACGAGCAGTACTTC
J gene: TRBJ1-5; V gene: TRBV7-2; CDR3 length: 15; D gene: TRBD1; clone size: -; CDR3 protein: CASSFKTGGVWPQHF; CDR3 DNA: TGTGCCAGCAGTTTTAAGACAGGGGGCGTGTGGCCCCAGCATTTT
J gene: TRBJ2-3; V gene: TRBV29-1; CDR3 length: 14; D gene: -; clone size: -; CDR3 protein: CSVVPGVGLDTQYF; CDR3 DNA: TGCAGCGTGGTGCCCGGGGTCGGGTTAGATACGCAGTATTTT
J gene: TRBJ1-1; V gene: TRBV6-5; CDR3 length: 15; D gene: -; clone size: -; CDR3 protein: CASSYYRGNHIETFF; CDR3 DNA: TGTGCCAGCAGTTACTATCGGGGAAACCACATTGAAACTTTCTTT
J gene: TRBJ2-1; V gene: TRBV19; CDR3 length: 13; D gene: -; clone size: -; CDR3 protein: CASNENPYNEQFF; CDR3 DNA: TGTGCCAGTAATGAAAACCCGTACAATGAGCAGTTCTTC